This T cell receptor beta chain was profiled in a study of siplizumab effects on memory and regulatory T cells. Using immunoSEQ multiplex PCR, the repertoire was profiled, and TCRdb retains in-frame clones only, with some absent. Of approximately 110,000 clones detected, just over 90% appear once; the ten largest clones hold around 0.3%. The CDR3 totals 15 residues. The V gene's germline CDR1 is MNHNY and CDR2 SVGAGI (reference sequence). The J segment lost 7 bases and the V segment lost 7 bases, leaving 11 bases of the junction unmatched. The origin of this receptor is a human donor in good health. This chain joins TRBV6-6 and TRBJ2-1; 9 nucleotides match TRBD1. Material for sequencing was CD4+ T cells sorted from blood. The CDR3 here is CASKGRDRVVNEQFF. The CDR3 DNA follows: TGTGCCAGCAAAGGACGGGACAGGGTAGTGAATGAGCAGTTCTTC.